Presented here are 21 T cell receptor beta chains from one specimen sequenced in a study of PD-L1 blockade in urothelial cancer. Data came from immunoSEQ multiplex PCR; TCRdb stores just in-frame clones and leaves some out. The sample consists of 120,000 or so clones, roughly 88% of them appearing once. This sample's time point: peripheral blood 6 weeks after treatment start. The sample consisted of PBMCs, taken around atezolizumab (anti-PD-L1) treatment. The origin of the receptors is a man aged 45-65 years with urothelial cancer.

This clone was observed a single time. This rearrangement joins TRBV9 to TRBJ2-7; TRBD2 aligns across 7 bases. In germline, CDR1 is SGDLS, CDR2 YYNGEE. This CDR3 contains 14 residues. V lost 0 bases, J lost 2 bases, and 2 bases stayed unmatched. The CDR3 region has the DNA TGTGCCAGCAGCGTAGGTGGGAGGGCCTACGAGCAGTACTTC. Translation: CASSVGGRAYEQYF.

V is TRBV20-1 and J is TRBJ2-7, with D unclear. CDR3 size: 9 residues. V lost 3 bases, J lost 12 bases, and 9 bases lay in between. Germline assignment: CDR1 DFQATT and CDR2 SNEGSKA (reference sequence). CDR3 in amino acids: CSASQYLYF. In DNA form, the CDR3 reads TGCAGTGCTAGCCAGTATTTGTACTTC.

The V call is TRBV28, the J call TRBJ1-1, with D possibly being TRBD1 (6 bases). This CDR3 comprises 13 residues. CDR1 and CDR2 (germline): MDHEN, SYDVKM. The V end lost 4 bases, the J end lost 2 bases, and 8 bases lay between the germline ends. The DNA for the CDR3 is TGTGCCAGCAGTTCGACAGGTAACACTGAAGCTTTCTTT. It translates to CASSSTGNTEAFF.

The chain has TRBV11-3 and TRBJ1-1; no clear D. The CDR3 contains 13 residues. Germline CDR1 is SGHNT and CDR2 is YENEEA. Trimming cost V 2 bases and J 3 bases, with 7 bases left between them. CDR3 loop: CASSLFEYTEAFF. The CDR3, as DNA: TGTGCCAGCAGCTTATTCGAGTACACTGAAGCTTTCTTT.

V usage is TRBV7-8 and J usage is TRBJ2-7; D unresolved. V was clipped by 1 base and J by 5 bases, with 9 bases between them. This CDR3 comprises 13 residues. The germline gives CDR1 SGHVS, CDR2 FQNEAQ. CDR3 residues: CASSLDLRDEQYF. CDR3 nucleotides: TGTGCCAGCAGCTTAGATCTCCGGGACGAGCAGTACTTC.

The V gene is TRBV10-3, the J gene TRBJ1-2, with 8 bases matching TRBD1. Germline CDR1 and CDR2: ENHRY and SYGVKD. V shed 2 bases, J shed 13 bases, and the junction held 12 bases outside the gene matches. The CDR3 extends over 14 amino acids. CDR3 residues: CAISETGTGGSRTF. In DNA, the CDR3 is TGTGCCATCAGTGAGACCGGGACAGGAGGTTCACGCACCTTC.

Ten or more counts support this clone. V gene TRBV18 combines with J gene TRBJ2-5, with D perhaps TRBD2 (5 bases). Germline CDR1 KGHSH, CDR2 LQKENI. This CDR3 has 13 residues. V was cut by 3 bases and J by 2 bases, with 7 bases left in between. The CDR3 here is CASSPDSQETQYF. Written as DNA, the CDR3 is TGTGCCAGCTCACCGGACTCTCAAGAGACCCAGTACTTC.

The chain employs TRBV6-5 and TRBJ2-7; D is unclear. There are 15 residues in the CDR3. Trimming took 9 bases from V and 0 from J, leaving 18 bases between them. Germline lookup yields CDR1 MNHEY and CDR2 SVGAGI. CDR3 sequence reads: CASKHTALSSYEQYF. CDR3 DNA: TGTGCCAGTAAACACACAGCCCTGAGCTCCTACGAGCAGTACTTC.

This clone was seen only once. The chain couples TRBV5-1 to TRBJ1-2; D is unclear. The CDR3 consists of 13 residues. The V gene lost 8 bases and the J gene lost 7 bases, with 18 bases spanning the gap. CDR1 is SGHRS, CDR2 YFSETQ, per germline. CDR3 in amino acids: CASGEPGGSGYTF. The CDR3 region has the DNA TGCGCCAGTGGGGAGCCCGGCGGGTCTGGCTACACCTTC.

The chain employs TRBV5-8 and TRBJ1-5; the D gene is possibly TRBD1 (6 bases). Trimming cost V 4 bases and J 0 bases, with 14 bases left between them. Germline V lookup: CDR1 SGHTS, CDR2 YDEGEE. The CDR3 is made up of 16 amino acids. The CDR3, as DNA: TGTGCCAGCAGCCCCGGGACACAGAATAGCAATCAGCCCCAGCATTTT. Protein: CASSPGTQNSNQPQHF.

This clone was seen a single time. This chain connects TRBV2 to TRBJ2-7, with 10 positions matching TRBD1. V lost 5 bases and J lost 3; bases outside the gene matches: 1. The V gene's germline CDR1 is SNHLY and CDR2 FYNNEI. The CDR3 is 13 residues long. The CDR3: CASSWTGGYEQYF. Here the CDR3 DNA reads TGTGCCAGCAGTTGGACAGGGGGCTACGAGCAGTACTTC.

The chain recombines TRBV18 with TRBJ2-1; tentatively, D is TRBD2 (6 bases). The V end was cut by 6 bases, the J end by 5 bases, with 11 bases between. Germline values: CDR1 KGHSH, CDR2 LQKENI. This CDR3 is built from 13 residues. Here the CDR3 DNA reads TGTGCCAGCTCGCCGGGACTGAACAATGAGCAGTTCTTC. This translates into CASSPGLNNEQFF.

The genes are TRBV5-4 and TRBJ1-2, with TRBD1 matching over 7 bases. Germline-derived CDR1 and CDR2 are SGHNT and YYREEE (reference sequence). V gave up 0 bases and J gave up 3 bases; unmatched junction bases: 5. The CDR3 runs to 15 residues. In DNA form, the CDR3 reads TGTGCCAGCAGCTTGGGCGGAACAGGGGACTATGGCTACACCTTC. Translation gives CASSLGGTGDYGYTF. Using reference TRBV5-4 and TRBJ1-2 for the parts outside the CDR3, the full variable domain is ETGVTQSPTHLIKTRGQQVTLRCSSQSGHNTVSWYQQALGQGPQFIFQYYREEENGRGNFPPRFSGLQFPNYSSELNVNALELDDSALYLCASSLGGTGDYGYTFGSGTRLTVV.

J is TRBJ2-3 and V is TRBV9, with D unclear. CDR1 is SGDLS, CDR2 YYNGEE, per germline. The germline V and J ends were trimmed by 0 bases and 2 bases, with 13 bases remaining between them. CDR3 size: 16 residues. This chain's CDR3 is CASSVGWVYYTDTQYF. The CDR3 nucleotides are TGTGCCAGCAGCGTAGGGTGGGTTTACTACACAGATACGCAGTATTTT. Supplemented by reference TRBV9 and TRBJ2-3, the full variable domain reads DSGVTQTPKHLITATGQRVTLRCSPRSGDLSVYWYQQSLDQGLQFLIQYYNGEERAKGNILERFSAQQFPDLHSELNLSSLELGDSALYFCASSVGWVYYTDTQYFGPGTRLTVL.

The chain links TRBV7-9 to TRBJ2-7; 8 bases match TRBD1. J gave up 6 bases and V 0 bases, and 10 bases lay outside the gene matches. Per germline, CDR1 SEHNR and CDR2 FQNEAQ (reference sequence). The CDR3 sequence is 16 residues long. The DNA of the CDR3 is TGTGCCAGCAGCTTAGCGCGGACAGGGAACCCGGGCGAGCAGTACTTC. Its protein product is CASSLARTGNPGEQYF.

The rearrangement joins TRBV7-3 to TRBJ2-3, with 8 bases that match TRBD1. The V and J ends lost 2 bases and 4 bases, in that order; junction bases with no gene match: 5. The CDR3 has 15 residues. Germline V CDR1 and CDR2: SGHTA, FQGTGA. CDR3 loop: CASSLQGAAPDTQYF. In DNA, the CDR3 is TGTGCCAGCAGCTTACAGGGGGCGGCCCCAGATACGCAGTATTTT.

The V call is TRBV18, the J call TRBJ1-1; 8 bases are shared with TRBD1. From germline, CDR1 is KGHSH and CDR2 LQKENI. With V trimmed by 2 bases and J by 1 base, 3 bases remained unmatched. This CDR3 comprises 15 residues. In nucleotides, the CDR3 is TGTGCCAGCTCACCAACCGGGACAGGGAACACTGAAGCTTTCTTT. Protein: CASSPTGTGNTEAFF.

In nucleotides, the CDR3 is TGTGCCAGCAGTGAGCCGGGACTAGCGGGACCCGGGGAGCTGTTTTTT. Encoded protein: CASSEPGLAGPGELFF. The chain carries TRBV6-1 and TRBJ2-2; 13 nucleotides line up with TRBD2. The CDR3 runs to 16 residues. J lost 6 bases, V lost 3 bases, and 4 bases had no gene match. CDR1 is MNHNS and CDR2 is SASEGT in the germline V gene.

This clone showed up just once. The rearrangement joins TRBV11-2 to TRBJ2-5; 9 bases are a match to TRBD2. Germline lookup yields CDR1 SGHAT and CDR2 FQNNGV. This CDR3 is built from 15 residues. V dropped 1 base and J dropped 4; count of bases not matched to a gene: 4. The CDR3 here is CASSLVAGGLETQYF. In nucleotides, the CDR3 is TGTGCCAGCAGCTTAGTTGCGGGAGGGTTAGAGACCCAGTACTTC. The full variable domain, its missing parts supplied by reference TRBV11-2 and TRBJ2-5, is EAGVAQSPRYKIIEKRQSVAFWCNPISGHATLYWYQQILGQGPKLLIQFQNNGVVDDSQLPKDRFSAERLKGVDSTLKIQPAKLEDSAVYLCASSLVAGGLETQYFGPGTRLLVL.

DNA for the CDR3: TGTGCCTGTTCCTCTCGGGGGAGCTCCTACAATGAGCAGTTCTTC. Translating it yields CACSSRGSSYNEQFF. This chain uses TRBV30 with TRBJ2-1; the D gene is possibly TRBD2 (6 bases). Germline V gene data show CDR1 as GTSNPN and CDR2 as SVGIG (reference sequence). Trimming cost V 6 bases and J 0 bases, with 15 bases left between them. The length of the CDR3 is 15 residues.

This chain uses TRBV30 with TRBJ1-3; 7 bases map to TRBD1. The V gene's germline CDR1 is GTSNPN and CDR2 SVGIG (reference sequence). The CDR3 totals 13 residues. The V segment lost 8 bases and the J segment 3 bases; nucleotides outside the gene matches: 7. DNA of the CDR3: TGTGCCCGAGGGACAGCGGGTGGAAACACCATATATTTT. It encodes CARGTAGGNTIYF. Drawing the rest from reference TRBV30 and TRBJ1-3, the complete variable domain is SQTIHQWPATLVQPVGSPLSLECTVEGTSNPNLYWYRQAAGRGLQLLFYSVGIGQISSEVPQNLSASRPQDRQFILSSKKLLLSDSGFYLCARGTAGGNTIYFGEGSWLTVV.